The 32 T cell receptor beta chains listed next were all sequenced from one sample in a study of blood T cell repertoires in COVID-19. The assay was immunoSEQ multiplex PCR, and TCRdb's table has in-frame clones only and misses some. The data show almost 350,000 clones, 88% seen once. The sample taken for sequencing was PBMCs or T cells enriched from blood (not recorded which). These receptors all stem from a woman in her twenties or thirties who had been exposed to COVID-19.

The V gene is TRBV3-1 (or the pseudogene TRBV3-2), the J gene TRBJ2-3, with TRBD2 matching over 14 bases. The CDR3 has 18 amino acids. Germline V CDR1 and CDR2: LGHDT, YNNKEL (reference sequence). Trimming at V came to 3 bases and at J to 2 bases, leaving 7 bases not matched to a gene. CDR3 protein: CASSQAGLAGGTTDTQYF. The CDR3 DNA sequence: TGTGCCAGCAGCCAGGCTGGACTAGCGGGAGGCACCACAGATACGCAGTATTTT.

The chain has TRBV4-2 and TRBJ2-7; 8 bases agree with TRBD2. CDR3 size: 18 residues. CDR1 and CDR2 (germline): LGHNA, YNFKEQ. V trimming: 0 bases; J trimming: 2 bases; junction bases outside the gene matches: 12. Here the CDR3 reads CASSQDLVASGQPYEQYF. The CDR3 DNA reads TGTGCCAGCAGCCAAGATCTAGTGGCTAGCGGGCAGCCCTACGAGCAGTACTTC.

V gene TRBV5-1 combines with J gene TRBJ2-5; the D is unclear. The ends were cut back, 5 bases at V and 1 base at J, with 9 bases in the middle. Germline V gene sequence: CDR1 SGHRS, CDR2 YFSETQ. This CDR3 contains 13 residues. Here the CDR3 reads CASSRYSQETQYF. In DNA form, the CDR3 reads TGCGCCAGCAGTCGGTACAGCCAAGAGACCCAGTACTTC.

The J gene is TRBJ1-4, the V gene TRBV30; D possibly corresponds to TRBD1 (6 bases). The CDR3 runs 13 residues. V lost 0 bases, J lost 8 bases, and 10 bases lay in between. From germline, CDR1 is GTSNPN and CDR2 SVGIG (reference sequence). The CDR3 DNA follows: TGTGCCTGGAGTGTAGATGGGGGCGAAAAACTGTTTTTT. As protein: CAWSVDGGEKLFF.

The CDR3 region has the DNA TGTGCCAGCAGCCGACTAGCGGGAGGTACTAGCACAGATACGCAGTATTTT. Residues: CASSRLAGGTSTDTQYF. The chain employs TRBV27 and TRBJ2-3; 13 nucleotides match TRBD2. V shed 6 bases and J 0 bases; nucleotides not matched to a gene: 6. The CDR3 has 17 residues. The germline CDR1 and CDR2 sequences are MNHEY and SMNVEV (reference sequence).

The CDR3 sequence is CASSSRTGGSGYMTWGNEQFF. The CDR3 DNA follows: TGTGCCAGTAGTTCACGGACAGGGGGTTCCGGATACATGACATGGGGCAATGAGCAGTTCTTC. The chain uses TRBV19 and TRBJ2-1, with 10 bases lining up with TRBD1. Germline V gene lookup returns CDR1 LNHDA and CDR2 SQIVND (reference sequence). The CDR3 consists of 21 residues. J lost 6 bases, V lost 5 bases, and 25 bases had no gene match.

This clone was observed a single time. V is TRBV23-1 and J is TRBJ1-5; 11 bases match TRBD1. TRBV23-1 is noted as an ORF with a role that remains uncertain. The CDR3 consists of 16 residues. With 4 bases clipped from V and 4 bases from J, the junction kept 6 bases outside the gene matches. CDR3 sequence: CASSPPGQGENQPQHF. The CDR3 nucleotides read TGCGCCAGCAGTCCACCGGGACAGGGGGAAAATCAGCCCCAGCATTTT.

The CDR3 nucleotides are TGTGCCAGCAGCATTTGGACAGGCCCACAAGAATCACCCCTCCACTTT. It specifies CASSIWTGPQESPLHF. The chain couples TRBV3-1 (or the pseudogene TRBV3-2) to TRBJ1-6; 7 bases are a match to TRBD1. The germline V gene has CDR1 LGHDT and CDR2 YNNKEL (reference sequence). V shed 5 bases, J shed 10 bases, and the junction held 14 bases outside the gene matches. CDR3 length equals 16 residues.

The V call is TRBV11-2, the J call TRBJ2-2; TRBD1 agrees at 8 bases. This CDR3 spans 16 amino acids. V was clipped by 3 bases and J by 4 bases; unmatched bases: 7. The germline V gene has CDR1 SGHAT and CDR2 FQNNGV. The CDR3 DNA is TGTGCCAGCAGCTTGACCGGGACAGGTAGCACCGGGGAGCTGTTTTTT. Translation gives CASSLTGTGSTGELFF.

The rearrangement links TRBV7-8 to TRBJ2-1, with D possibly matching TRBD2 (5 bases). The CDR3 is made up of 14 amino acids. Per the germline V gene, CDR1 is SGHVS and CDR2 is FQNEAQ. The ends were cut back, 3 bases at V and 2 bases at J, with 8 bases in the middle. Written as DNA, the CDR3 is TGTGCCAGCAGCTTTGAGGGCCCCTACAATGAGCAGTTCTTC. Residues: CASSFEGPYNEQFF.

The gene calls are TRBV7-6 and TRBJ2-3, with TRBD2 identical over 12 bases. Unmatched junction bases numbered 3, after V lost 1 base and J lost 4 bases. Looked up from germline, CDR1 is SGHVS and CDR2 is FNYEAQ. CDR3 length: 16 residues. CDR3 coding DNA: TGTGCCAGCAGCTTAGGGACTAGCGGGGCCCCAGATACGCAGTATTTT. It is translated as CASSLGTSGAPDTQYF.

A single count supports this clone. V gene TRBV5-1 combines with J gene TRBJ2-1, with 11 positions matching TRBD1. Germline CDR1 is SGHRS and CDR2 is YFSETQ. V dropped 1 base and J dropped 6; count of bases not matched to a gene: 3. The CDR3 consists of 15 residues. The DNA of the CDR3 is TGCGCCAGCAGCTTGCGGGACAGGGGGACCAATGAGCAGTTCTTC. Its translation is CASSLRDRGTNEQFF.

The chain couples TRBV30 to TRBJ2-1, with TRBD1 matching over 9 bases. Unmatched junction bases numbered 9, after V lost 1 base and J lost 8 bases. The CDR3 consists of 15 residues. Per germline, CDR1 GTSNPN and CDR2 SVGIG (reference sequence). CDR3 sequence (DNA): TGTGCCTGGAGTGGGACAGGGGAGGTGTGGGATGAGCAGTTCTTC. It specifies CAWSGTGEVWDEQFF.

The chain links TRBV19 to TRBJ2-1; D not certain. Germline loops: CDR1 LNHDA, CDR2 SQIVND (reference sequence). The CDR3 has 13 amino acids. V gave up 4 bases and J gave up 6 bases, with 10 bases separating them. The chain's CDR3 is CASSTGTINEQFF. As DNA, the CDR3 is TGTGCCAGTAGTACCGGTACTATCAATGAGCAGTTCTTC. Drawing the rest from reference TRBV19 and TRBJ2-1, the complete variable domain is DGGITQSPKYLFRKEGQNVTLSCEQNLNHDAMYWYRQDPGQGLRLIYYSQIVNDFQKGDIAEGYSVSREKKESFPLTVTSAQKNPTAFYLCASSTGTINEQFFGPGTRLTVL.

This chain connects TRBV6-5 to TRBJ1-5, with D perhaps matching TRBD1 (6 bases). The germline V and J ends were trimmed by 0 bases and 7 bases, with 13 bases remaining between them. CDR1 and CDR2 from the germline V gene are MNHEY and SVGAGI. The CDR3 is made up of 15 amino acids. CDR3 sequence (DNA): TGTGCCAGCAGTTACTCGAGACAGGTCGAGCAGCCCCAGCATTTT. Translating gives CASSYSRQVEQPQHF.

The CDR3 nucleotides read TGTGCCAGCAGGGCCCCTGACAGGGCTAACACTGAAGCTTTCTTT. Residues: CASRAPDRANTEAFF. This chain joins TRBV5-5 and TRBJ1-1; 7 bases line up with TRBD1. The J segment lost 2 bases and the V segment lost 5 bases, leaving 9 bases of the junction unmatched. The CDR3 has 15 amino acids. The V gene's germline CDR1 is SGHKS and CDR2 YYEKEE (reference sequence).

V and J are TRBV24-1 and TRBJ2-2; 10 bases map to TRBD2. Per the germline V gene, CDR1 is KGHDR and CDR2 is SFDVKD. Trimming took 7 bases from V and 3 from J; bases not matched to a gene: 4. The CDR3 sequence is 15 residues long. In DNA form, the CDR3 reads TGTGCCACCAGGACTAGCGGGTCGGACACCGGGGAGCTGTTTTTT. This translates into CATRTSGSDTGELFF.

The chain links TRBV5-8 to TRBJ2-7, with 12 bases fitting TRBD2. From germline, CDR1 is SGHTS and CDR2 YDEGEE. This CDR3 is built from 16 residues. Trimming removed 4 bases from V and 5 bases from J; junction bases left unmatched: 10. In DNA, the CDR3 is TGTGCCAGCAGCCGCCCGACTAGCGGGAGTCGGGACGAGCAGTACTTC. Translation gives CASSRPTSGSRDEQYF.

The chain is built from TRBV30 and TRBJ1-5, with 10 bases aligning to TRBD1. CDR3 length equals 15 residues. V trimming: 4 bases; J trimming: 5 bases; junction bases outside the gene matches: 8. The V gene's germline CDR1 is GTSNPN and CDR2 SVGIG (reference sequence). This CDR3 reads CAWTAGDRGDQPQHF. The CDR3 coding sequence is TGTGCCTGGACCGCAGGGGACAGGGGAGATCAGCCCCAGCATTTT.

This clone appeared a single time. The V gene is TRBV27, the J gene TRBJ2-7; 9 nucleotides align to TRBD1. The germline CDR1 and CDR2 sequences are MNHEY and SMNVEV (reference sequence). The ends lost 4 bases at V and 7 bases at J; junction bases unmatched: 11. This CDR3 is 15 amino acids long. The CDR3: CASSSSGTGFVEQYF. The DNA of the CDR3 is TGTGCCAGCAGTTCCTCGGGGACAGGGTTTGTAGAGCAGTACTTC.

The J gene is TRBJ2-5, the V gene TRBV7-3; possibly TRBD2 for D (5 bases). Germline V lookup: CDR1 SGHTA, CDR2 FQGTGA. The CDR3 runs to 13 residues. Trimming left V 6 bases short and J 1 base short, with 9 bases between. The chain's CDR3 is CASRADSQETQYF. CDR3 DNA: TGTGCCAGCAGGGCGGACTCCCAAGAGACCCAGTACTTC. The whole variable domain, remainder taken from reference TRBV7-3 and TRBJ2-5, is GAGVSQTPSNKVTEKGKYVELRCDPISGHTALYWYRQSLGQGPEFLIYFQGTGAADDSGLPNDRFFAVRPEGSVSTLKIQRTERGDSAVYLCASRADSQETQYFGPGTRLLVL.

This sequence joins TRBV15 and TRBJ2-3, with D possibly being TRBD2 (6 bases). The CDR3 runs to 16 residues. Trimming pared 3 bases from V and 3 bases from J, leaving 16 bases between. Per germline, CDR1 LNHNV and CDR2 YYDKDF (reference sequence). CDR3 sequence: CATSRGVEGYTDTQYF. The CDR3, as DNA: TGTGCCACCAGCAGGGGGGTGGAGGGTTATACAGATACGCAGTATTTT.

In DNA, the CDR3 is TGTGCCAGCAGTCCTGACAGAAATAATTCACCCCTCCACTTT. Translated: CASSPDRNNSPLHF. V usage is TRBV21-1 and J usage is TRBJ1-6; the DNA was not used to check the table's D call, TRBD1. TRBV21-1 corresponds to a pseudogene. This CDR3 has 14 residues.

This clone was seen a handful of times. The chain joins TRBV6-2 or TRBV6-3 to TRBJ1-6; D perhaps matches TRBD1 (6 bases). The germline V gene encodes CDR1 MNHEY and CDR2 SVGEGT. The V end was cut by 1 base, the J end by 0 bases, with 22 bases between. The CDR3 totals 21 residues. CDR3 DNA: TGTGCCAGCAGTTACTATTCTGATGTTTGGACAGTGAACTCCTATAATTCACCCCTCCACTTT. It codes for CASSYYSDVWTVNSYNSPLHF.

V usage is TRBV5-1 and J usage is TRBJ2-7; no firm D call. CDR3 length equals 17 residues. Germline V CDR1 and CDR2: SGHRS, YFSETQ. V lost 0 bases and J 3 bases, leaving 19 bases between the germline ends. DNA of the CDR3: TGCGCCAGCAGCTTGGCGGCAGATCGGGTAGTACTCTACGAGCAGTACTTC. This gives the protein CASSLAADRVVLYEQYF.

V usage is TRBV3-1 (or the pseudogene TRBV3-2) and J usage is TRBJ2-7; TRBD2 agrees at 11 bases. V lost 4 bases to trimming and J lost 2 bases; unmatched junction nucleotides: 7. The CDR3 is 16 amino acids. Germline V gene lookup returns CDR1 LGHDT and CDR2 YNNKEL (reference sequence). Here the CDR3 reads CASSPLAGGGTYEQYF. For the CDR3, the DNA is TGTGCCAGCAGCCCCTTAGCGGGAGGGGGGACCTACGAGCAGTACTTC.

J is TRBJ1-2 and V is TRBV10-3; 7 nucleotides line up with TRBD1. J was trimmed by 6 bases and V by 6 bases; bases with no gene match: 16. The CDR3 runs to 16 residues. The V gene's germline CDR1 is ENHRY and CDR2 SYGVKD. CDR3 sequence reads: CAISLLSRGQDHGYTF. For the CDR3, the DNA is TGTGCCATCAGCCTACTCTCGAGAGGACAGGACCATGGCTACACCTTC.

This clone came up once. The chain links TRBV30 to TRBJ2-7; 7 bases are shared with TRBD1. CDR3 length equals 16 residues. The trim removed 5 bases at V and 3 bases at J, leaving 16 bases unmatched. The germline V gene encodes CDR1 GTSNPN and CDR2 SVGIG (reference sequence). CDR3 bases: TGTGCCTGGGCCTTGACAGGGTCTGGGTTCCTCTACGAGCAGTACTTC. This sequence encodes CAWALTGSGFLYEQYF.

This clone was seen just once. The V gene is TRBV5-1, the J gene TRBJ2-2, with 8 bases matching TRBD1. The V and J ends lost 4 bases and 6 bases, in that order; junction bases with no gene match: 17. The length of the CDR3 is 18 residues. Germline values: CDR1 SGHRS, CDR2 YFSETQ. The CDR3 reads CASSPQFSDRVGAGELFF. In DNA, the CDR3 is TGCGCCAGCAGCCCCCAGTTCTCGGACAGGGTGGGCGCCGGGGAGCTGTTTTTT.

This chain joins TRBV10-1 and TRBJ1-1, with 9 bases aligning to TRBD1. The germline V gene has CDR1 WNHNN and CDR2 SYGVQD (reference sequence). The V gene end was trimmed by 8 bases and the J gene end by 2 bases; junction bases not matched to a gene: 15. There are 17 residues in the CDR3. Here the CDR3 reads CASGYRDRVPRNTEAFF. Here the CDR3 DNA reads TGCGCCAGCGGTTACCGGGACAGGGTCCCACGAAACACTGAAGCTTTCTTT.

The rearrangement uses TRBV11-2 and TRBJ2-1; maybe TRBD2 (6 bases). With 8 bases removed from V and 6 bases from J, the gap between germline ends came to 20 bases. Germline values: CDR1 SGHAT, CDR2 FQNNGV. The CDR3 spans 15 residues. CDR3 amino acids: CASSSGTLDGNEQFF. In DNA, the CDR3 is TGTGCCAGCTCCTCGGGGACTTTAGACGGCAATGAGCAGTTCTTC.

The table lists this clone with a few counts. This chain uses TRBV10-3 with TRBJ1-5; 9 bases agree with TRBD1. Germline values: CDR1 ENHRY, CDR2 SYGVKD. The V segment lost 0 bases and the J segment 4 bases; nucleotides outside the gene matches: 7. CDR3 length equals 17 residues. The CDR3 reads CAISESPGTGMNQPQHF. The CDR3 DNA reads TGTGCCATCAGTGAGTCGCCAGGGACAGGGATGAATCAGCCCCAGCATTTT.